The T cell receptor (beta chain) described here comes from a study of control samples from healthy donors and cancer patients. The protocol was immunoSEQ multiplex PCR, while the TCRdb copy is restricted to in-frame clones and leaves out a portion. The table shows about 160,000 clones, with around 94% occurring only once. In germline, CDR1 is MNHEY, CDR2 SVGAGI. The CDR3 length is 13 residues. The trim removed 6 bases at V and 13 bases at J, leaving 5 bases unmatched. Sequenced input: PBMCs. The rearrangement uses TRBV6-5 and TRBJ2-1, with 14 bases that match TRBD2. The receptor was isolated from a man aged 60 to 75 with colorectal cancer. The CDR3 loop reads CASRGLAGGGQFF. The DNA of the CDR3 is TGTGCCAGCAGAGGACTAGCGGGGGGTGGACAGTTCTTC.